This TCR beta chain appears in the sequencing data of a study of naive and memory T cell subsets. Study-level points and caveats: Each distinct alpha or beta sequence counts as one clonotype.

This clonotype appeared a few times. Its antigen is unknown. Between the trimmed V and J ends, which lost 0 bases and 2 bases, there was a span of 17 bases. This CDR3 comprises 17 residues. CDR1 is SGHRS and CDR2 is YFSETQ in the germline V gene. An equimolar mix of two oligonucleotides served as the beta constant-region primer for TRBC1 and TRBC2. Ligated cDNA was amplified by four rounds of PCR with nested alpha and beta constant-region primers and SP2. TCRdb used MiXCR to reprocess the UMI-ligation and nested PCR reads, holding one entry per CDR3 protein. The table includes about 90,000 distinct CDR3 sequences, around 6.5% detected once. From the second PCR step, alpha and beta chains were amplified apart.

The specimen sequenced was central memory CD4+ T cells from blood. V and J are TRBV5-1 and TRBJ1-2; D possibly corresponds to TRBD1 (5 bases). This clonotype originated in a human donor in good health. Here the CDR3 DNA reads TGCGCCAGCAGCTTGGGACCCGTAGGGGCGACCAACTATGGCTACACCTTC. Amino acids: CASSLGPVGATNYGYTF. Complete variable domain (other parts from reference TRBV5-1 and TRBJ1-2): KAGVTQTPRYLIKTRGQQVTLSCSPISGHRSVSWYQQTPGQGLQFLFEYFSETQRNKGNFPGRFSGRQFSNSRSEMNVSTLELGDSALYLCASSLGPVGATNYGYTFGSGTRLTVV.